This T cell receptor (beta chain) was recorded in a study of OX40 agonist ivuxolimab in advanced cancers. With respect to the entire study: Ivuxolimab, which targeted the costimulatory receptor OX40 (CD134), was an agonistic, fully human IgG2 monoclonal antibody. Intravenous ivuxolimab was administered to patients every 2 weeks at six dose levels: 0.01, 0.1, 0.3, 1.5, 3 and 10 mg/kg. Of the roughly 51 patients in dose escalation, 19 had hepatocellular carcinoma, roughly 15 had melanoma, 9 had renal cell carcinoma and 9 had head and neck cancer. A male proportion of about 79% and a mean age of 60 years, ranging from about 23 to 90, were recorded for the dose-escalation cohort. Patients were allowed to have had prior anti-PD-1, anti-PD-L1 or anti-CTLA-4 therapy, and around 43% of the dose-escalation patients had been treated with checkpoint inhibitors. Partial responses were achieved by three dose-escalation patients, of whom one had hepatocellular carcinoma and two had cutaneous melanoma. Peripheral TCRbeta sequencing was intended to test whether TCR sequence diversity was altered and clonal T-cell expansion was caused by ivuxolimab. The paper describes the monotherapy dose-escalation part (N ≈ 52 patients) of the phase I trial of ivuxolimab.

About this clone itself: It has no known antigen specificity. Per-base quality was not reported, and no clone a single base away is much larger than it.

Results the study describes overall, beyond this receptor: Clonal expansion of both CD4+ and CD8+ blood T cells was observed from baseline to week 6 at doses 0.1 to 3.0 mg/kg. The antigen specificity of the peripheral T cells that underwent clonal expansion was not determined. Low levels of normalized T-cell clonal expansion were also seen in some patients who did not respond. In the 0.1-3.0 mg/kg groups, partial responders were among the patients with the lowest normalized peripheral clonal expansion, particularly in CD8+ T cells. After ivuxolimab, CD8+ T cells had more expanded clones than CD4+ T cells on average.

The trial excluded patients who had a history of autoimmune disease or were on systemic immunosuppression. Peripheral blood for TCR sequencing was drawn from every dose cohort at baseline, at cycle 4 day 1 and at cycle 7 day 1. Samples were obtained from an open-label, multicenter, first-in-human phase I dose-escalation trial of ivuxolimab. Adults with locally advanced or metastatic melanoma, renal cell carcinoma, hepatocellular carcinoma or head and neck squamous cell carcinoma were enrolled in the trial. Before TCR sequencing, CD4+ T cells and CD8+ T cells were sorted from peripheral blood as separate populations. To sequence the TCRbeta CDR3 region, genomic DNA was isolated from the sorted cells. TCRbeta CDR3 regions were sequenced using the immunoSEQ Assay. The clones in this table, taken by TCRdb from immuneACCESS, are in-frame only. Not every clone is retained; where verified, under half of the shortfall comes from an unresolved V gene, and the cause of the rest is unknown. This sample holds around 95,000 clones; around 87% were observed only once. Clones ranked in the top ten supply approximately 0.16% of the sample.

Cut back by 4 bases and 1 base, the V and J ends lie 13 bases apart. Per the germline V gene (reference sequence), GTSNPN is the CDR1 and SVGIG is the CDR2. The CDR3 measures 14 amino acids from cysteine to phenylalanine. Of all the DNA, just the CDR3 is kept, 42 bases in frame from base 1. The sequence derives from an adult with an advanced solid tumor such as melanoma, head and neck, liver or kidney cancer. This chain is built from TRBV30 and TRBJ2-5, and the D gene may be TRBD2, 6 bases matching. The sequencing here drew on CD4+ or CD8+ T cells sorted from blood, taken in a trial of the OX40 agonist ivuxolimab. The sequenced DNA: TGTGCCTGGACCCTGGGAGGCGGCCAAGAGACCCAGTACTTC. This is translated as CAWTLGGGQETQYF.